The entry that follows covers one TCR beta chain sequence. This entry belongs to a study of blood T cell repertoires in COVID-19. On the study more broadly: Nucleic acid was either cDNA or gDNA, and it came from T cells, B-cell-depleted T cells, or PBMCs.

Repertoires were generated with immunoSEQ multiplex PCR, while TCRdb's copy carries only in-frame clones and drops some. The sample lists about 170,000 clones, around 83% seen once, with about 16% in the top ten. Germline V CDR1 and CDR2: MDHEN, SYDVKM. The CDR3 is 14 amino acids. Trimming took off 5 bases at V and 1 base at J, with 11 bases between the two ends. Material for sequencing was PBMCs or T cells enriched from blood (not recorded which). V usage is TRBV28 and J usage is TRBJ1-1, with a possible D match to TRBD1 (6 bases). The clonotype was recovered from a middle-aged man who had recovered from COVID-19. The CDR3: CASSNPGQNTEAFF. The CDR3 region has the DNA TGTGCCAGCAGTAATCCGGGACAGAACACTGAAGCTTTCTTT.